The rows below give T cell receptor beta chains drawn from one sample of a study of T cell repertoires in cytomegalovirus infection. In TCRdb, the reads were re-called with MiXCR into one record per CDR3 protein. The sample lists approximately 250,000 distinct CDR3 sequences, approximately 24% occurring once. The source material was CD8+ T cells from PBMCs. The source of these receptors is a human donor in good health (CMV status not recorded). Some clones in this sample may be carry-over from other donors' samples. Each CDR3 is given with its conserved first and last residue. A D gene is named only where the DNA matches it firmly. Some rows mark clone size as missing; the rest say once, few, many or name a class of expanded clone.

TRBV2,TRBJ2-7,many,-,TGTGCCAGCAGGGACTGGTCCTACGAGCAGTACTTC,CASRDWSYEQYF
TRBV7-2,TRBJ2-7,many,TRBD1,TGTGCCAGCAGCCCCGGGACAGGGCTCTACGAGCAGTACTTC,CASSPGTGLYEQYF
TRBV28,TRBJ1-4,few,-,TGTGCCAGCAGTTTTCTCCAGAGTAATGAAAAACTGTTTTTT,CASSFLQSNEKLFF
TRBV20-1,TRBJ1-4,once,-,TGCAGTGCTAGGGGGACCGAACATAATGAAAAACTGTTTTTT,CSARGTEHNEKLFF
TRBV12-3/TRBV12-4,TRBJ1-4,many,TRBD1,TGTGCCAGCACTCCGGGACAGGGATATAATGAAAAACTGTTTTTT,CASTPGQGYNEKLFF
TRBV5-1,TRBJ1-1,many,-,TGCGCCAGCAGCTTAGTGGGGAGCGGGGCGAAGAGGCGAACTGAAGCTTTCTTT,CASSLVGSGAKRRTEAFF
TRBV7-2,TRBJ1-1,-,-,TGTGCCAGCAGCTCTCAAATGAACACTGAAGCTTTCTTT,CASSSQMNTEAFF
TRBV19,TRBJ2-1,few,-,TGTGCCAGTAGTATAGCCAGTACCAATGAGCAGTTCTTC,CASSIASTNEQFF
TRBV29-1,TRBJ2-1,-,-,TGCAGCGTCGGGAGCGGCGACAATGAGCAGTTCTTC,CSVGSGDNEQFF
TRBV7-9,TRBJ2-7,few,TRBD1,TGTGCCAGCAGCTATATGACAGGGAACGAGCAGTACTTC,CASSYMTGNEQYF
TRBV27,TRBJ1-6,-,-,TGTGCCAGCAGTCCCGGGGGGGGCCATAATTCACCCCTCCACTTT,CASSPGGGHNSPLHF
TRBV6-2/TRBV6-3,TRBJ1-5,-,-,TGTGCCAGCAGTTACTCGAGGTCCGGGACGAACAATCAGCCCCAGCATTTT,CASSYSRSGTNNQPQHF
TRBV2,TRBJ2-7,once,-,TGTGCCAGCAGTCGACGTAGTTTGGGTAGTACCTACGAGCAGTACTTC,CASSRRSLGSTYEQYF
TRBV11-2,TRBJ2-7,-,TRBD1,TGTGCCAGCAGCTCCGGGACAGGGGGCTTTGGGCAGTACTTC,CASSSGTGGFGQYF
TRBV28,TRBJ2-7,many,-,TGTGCCAGCAGTTTCAAGCACCTGTCTTACGAGCAGTACTTC,CASSFKHLSYEQYF
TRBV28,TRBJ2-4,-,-,TGTGCCAGCAGTTTAACCCCCGGGGGAGGCAAAAACATTCAGTACTTC,CASSLTPGGGKNIQYF
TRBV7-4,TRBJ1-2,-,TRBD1,TGTGCCAGCAGCCTACTGGGACAGGGGGTGCCTGTCGGCTACACCTTC,CASSLLGQGVPVGYTF
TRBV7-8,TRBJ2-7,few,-,TGTGCCAGCAGCTTATACGGCCACGAGCAGTACTTC,CASSLYGHEQYF
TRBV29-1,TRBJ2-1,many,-,TGCAGCGCCGCTAGCGAGGGGTACAATGAGCAGTTCTTC,CSAASEGYNEQFF
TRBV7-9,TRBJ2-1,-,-,TGTGCCAGCAGCTTCCGACAGGATTACAATGAGCAGTTCTTC,CASSFRQDYNEQFF
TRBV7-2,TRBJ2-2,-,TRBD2,TGTGCCAGTCACGCGGGACTATCGAACACCGGGGAGCTGTTTTTT,CASHAGLSNTGELFF
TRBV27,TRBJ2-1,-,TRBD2,TGTGCCAGCAGTTCCGGGGGGGGGCGGCGCAATGAGCAGTTCTTC,CASSSGGGRRNEQFF
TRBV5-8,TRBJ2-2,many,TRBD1,TGTGCCAGCAGCGGGGACAGAAACACCGGGGAGCTGTTTTTT,CASSGDRNTGELFF
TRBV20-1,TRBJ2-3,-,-,TGCAGTGCAGGCCTTGCAGATACGCAGTATTTT,CSAGLADTQYF
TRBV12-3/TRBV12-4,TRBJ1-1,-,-,TGTGCCAGCAGTCCTCGGACATTTGAAGCTTTCTTT,CASSPRTFEAFF
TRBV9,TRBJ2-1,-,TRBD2,TGTGCCAGCAGCGTAGGGGCTAGCGGCCACAATGAGCAGTTCTTC,CASSVGASGHNEQFF
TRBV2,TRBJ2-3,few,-,TGTGCCAGCAGCGGAGTCGGGGGACCCACAGATACGCAGTATTTT,CASSGVGGPTDTQYF
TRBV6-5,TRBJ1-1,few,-,TGTGCCAGCAGTTACTCAGAGTGGACACTAAACACTGAAGCTTTCTTT,CASSYSEWTLNTEAFF
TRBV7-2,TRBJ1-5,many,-,TGTGCCAGCAGCTTGGCCGGTGATCAGCCCCAGCATTTT,CASSLAGDQPQHF
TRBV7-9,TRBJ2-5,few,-,TGTGCCAGCAGCTTTAGCAGCCAAGAGACCCAGTACTTC,CASSFSSQETQYF
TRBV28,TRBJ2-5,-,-,TGTGCCAGCAGCCTTGGGACTTTTGAGACCCAGTACTTC,CASSLGTFETQYF
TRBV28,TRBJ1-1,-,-,TGTGCCAGCAGTTTGACAGAAAACACTGTAGCTTTCTTT,CASSLTENTVAFF
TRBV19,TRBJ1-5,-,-,TGTGCCAGTAGTATGGGGACCGGGACACATAGCAATCAGCCCCAGCATTTT,CASSMGTGTHSNQPQHF
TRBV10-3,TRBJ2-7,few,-,TGTGCCATCAGTGGCAGGGCTTACGAGCAGTACTTC,CAISGRAYEQYF
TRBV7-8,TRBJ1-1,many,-,TGTGCCAGCAGGCTCTCCGGAGGGAACACTGAAGCTTTCTTT,CASRLSGGNTEAFF
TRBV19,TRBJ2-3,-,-,TGTGCCAGTAGTTCCGCCTGGCCTAGCACAGATACGCAGTATTTT,CASSSAWPSTDTQYF
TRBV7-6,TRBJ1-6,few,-,TGTGCCAGCAGCTTAGCGGTCAGACCCTCCTATAATTCACCCCTCCACTTT,CASSLAVRPSYNSPLHF
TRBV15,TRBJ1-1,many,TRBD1,TGTGCCACCAGCACCCACCCGACAGGGGTTATGACTGAAGCTTTCTTT,CATSTHPTGVMTEAFF
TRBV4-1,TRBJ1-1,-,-,TGCGCCAGCAGCCATACAGGAGACACTGAAGCTTTCTTT,CASSHTGDTEAFF
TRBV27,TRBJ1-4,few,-,TGTGCCAGCAGTTTAGGGACGGATCGGAATAATGAAAAACTGTTTTTT,CASSLGTDRNNEKLFF
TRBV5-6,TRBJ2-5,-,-,TGTGCCAGCAGCTCCTTAACAGGGTTGGAGACCCAGTACTTC,CASSSLTGLETQYF
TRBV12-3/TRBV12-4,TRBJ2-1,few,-,TGTGCCAGCAGCACCGAAGGCTCCTACAATGAGCAGTTCTTC,CASSTEGSYNEQFF
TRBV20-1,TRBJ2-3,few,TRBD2,TGCAGCACAGAGCGGGGGGGCTGGACAGATACGCAGTATTTT,CSTERGGWTDTQYF
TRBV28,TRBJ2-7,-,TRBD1,TGTGCCAGCAGTTTATTTTTCGGTCAGGGGGCGGGCGAGCAGTACTTC,CASSLFFGQGAGEQYF
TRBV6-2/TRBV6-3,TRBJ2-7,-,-,TGTGCCAGCAGTCCTCACCCGCAGGTGGGCTACGAGCAGTACTTC,CASSPHPQVGYEQYF
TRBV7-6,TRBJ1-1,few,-,TGTGCCAGCAGCTTAGGAGGGATGGGGGCTTTCTTT,CASSLGGMGAFF
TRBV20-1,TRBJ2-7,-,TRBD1,TGCAGTGCTAGATCTGGACAGGGCTACGAGCAGTACTTC,CSARSGQGYEQYF
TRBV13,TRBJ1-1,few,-,TGTGCCAGCAGCACCCGGGCCCCGAGGTACACTGAAGCTTTCTTT,CASSTRAPRYTEAFF
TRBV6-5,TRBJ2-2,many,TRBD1,TGTGCCAGCAGCTCCGGACAGGGGGCCGGGGAGCTGTTTTTT,CASSSGQGAGELFF
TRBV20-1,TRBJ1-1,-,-,TGCAGTGCTAGAGATTTAATTGGGACCCCTGAAGCTTTCTTT,CSARDLIGTPEAFF
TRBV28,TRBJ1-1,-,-,TGTGCCACCAGTTTAGAGGTGAACACTGAAGCTTTCTTT,CATSLEVNTEAFF
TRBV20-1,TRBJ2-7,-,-,TGCAGTGCCCACATCCAGGGTTTCGTCTACGAGCAGTACTTC,CSAHIQGFVYEQYF
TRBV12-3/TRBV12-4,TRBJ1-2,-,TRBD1,TGTGCCAGCAGTCAAGGGGGCCCGGGCTATGGCTACACCTTC,CASSQGGPGYGYTF
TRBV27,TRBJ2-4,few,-,TGTGCCAGCAGTAGAAACAGGGTGGCCAAAAACATTCAGTACTTC,CASSRNRVAKNIQYF
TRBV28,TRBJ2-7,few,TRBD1,TGTGCCAGCAGGGAAACAGGGGGCGAGCAGTACTTC,CASRETGGEQYF
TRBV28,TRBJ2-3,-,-,TGTGCCAGCAGTTTCAGGCTGAACACAGATACGCAGTATTTT,CASSFRLNTDTQYF
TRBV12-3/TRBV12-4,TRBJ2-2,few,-,TGTGCCACCAGTTCTCAGGGCGTCGCCGGGGAGCTGTTTTTT,CATSSQGVAGELFF
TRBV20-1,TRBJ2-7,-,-,TGCAGTGATTCAGGGCCCCACGAGCAGTACTTC,CSDSGPHEQYF
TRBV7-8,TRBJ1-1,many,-,TGTGCCAGCAGCTTGGGAGGGGTTGAAGCTTTCTTT,CASSLGGVEAFF
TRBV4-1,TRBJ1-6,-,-,TGCGCCAGCAGCCCAGGCTCGAGCTCCTATAATTCACCCCTCCACTTT,CASSPGSSSYNSPLHF